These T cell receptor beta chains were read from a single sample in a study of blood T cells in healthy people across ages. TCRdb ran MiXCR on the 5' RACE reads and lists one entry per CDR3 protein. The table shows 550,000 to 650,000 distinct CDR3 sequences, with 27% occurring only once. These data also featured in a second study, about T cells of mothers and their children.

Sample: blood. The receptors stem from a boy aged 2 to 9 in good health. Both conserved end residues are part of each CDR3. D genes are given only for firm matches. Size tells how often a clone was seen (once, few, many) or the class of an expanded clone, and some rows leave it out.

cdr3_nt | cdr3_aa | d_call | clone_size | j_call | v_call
TGTGCCAGCAGCTTCAGGGAGTTAGTCGTTGGGCGGGAGTCGCGTACGCAGTATTTT | CASSFRELVVGRESRTQYF | TRBD2 | NA | TRBJ2-3 | TRBV7-3
TGTGCCAGCAGTTTAGGCACCGGGACAGCATTCATCTCTGGGGCCAACGTCCTGACTTTC | CASSLGTGTAFISGANVLTF | TRBD1 | NA | TRBJ2-6 | TRBV28
TGCGCCAGCAGCGGCAGGACAGGGTCGGGAAACATTCAGTACTTC | CASSGRTGSGNIQYF | TRBD1 | NA | TRBJ2-4 | TRBV5-1
TGTGCCAGCAGTGAGGGGGGGGTCAACCTGAACACTGAAGCTTTCTTT | CASSEGGVNLNTEAFF | NA | few | TRBJ1-1 | TRBV2
TGTGCCAGCTTCCGAGGTGGCGGGAGACCCTACGAGCAGTACTTC | CASFRGGGRPYEQYF | NA | few | TRBJ2-7 | TRBV21-1
TGTGCCAGCTCATCACAAGCGGGAGGAGCCGCCGGGGAGCTGTTTTTT | CASSSQAGGAAGELFF | TRBD2 | NA | TRBJ2-2 | TRBV18
TGTGCCAGCAGACGTACCGGGACGGCGGGGTTCTTC | CASRRTGTAGFF | NA | NA | TRBJ2-1 | TRBV6-2/TRBV6-3
TGCAGTGCTAGACCGGGTGCCTACGAGCAGTACTTC | CSARPGAYEQYF | NA | NA | TRBJ2-7 | TRBV20-1
TGTGCCAGCAGCTTTGATAGCGGATACCCTTACAATGAGCAGTTCTTC | CASSFDSGYPYNEQFF | NA | NA | TRBJ2-1 | TRBV7-2
TGCAGTGCTAGTTCCCGGGACTGGTACAATCAGCCCCAGCATTTT | CSASSRDWYNQPQHF | NA | NA | TRBJ1-5 | TRBV20-1
TGTGCCAGCAGCCCACCCGGGACTAGCGGGAGGGCCTCAGATACGCAGTATTTT | CASSPPGTSGRASDTQYF | TRBD2 | NA | TRBJ2-3 | TRBV7-9
TGTGCCAGCAGTCGATTTGGGACTAGCGGGGTTGATGAGCAGTTCTTC | CASSRFGTSGVDEQFF | TRBD2 | NA | TRBJ2-1 | TRBV7-9
TGTGCCAGCAGCTTTTCCCCCTCATACGAGCAGTACTTC | CASSFSPSYEQYF | NA | few | TRBJ2-7 | TRBV5-5
TGTGCCAGCAGTGAAGGAGGGGGCATACAAGATACGCAGTATTTT | CASSEGGGIQDTQYF | TRBD1 | few | TRBJ2-3 | TRBV2
TGTGCCAGCAGCTCGGGGACAATTCACAACAATGAGCAGTTCTTC | CASSSGTIHNNEQFF | NA | NA | TRBJ2-1 | TRBV7-3
TGTGCCAGCAGCCAAGACCCCGGGGGGGATGACAATGAGCAGTTCTTC | CASSQDPGGDDNEQFF | TRBD2 | few | TRBJ2-1 | TRBV3-1
TGTGCCTGCTACCCGGGACTCACTCGAGTACGGGAGACCCAGTACTTC | CACYPGLTRVRETQYF | NA | NA | TRBJ2-5 | TRBV6-2/TRBV6-3
TGCGCCAGCAGCTTGGTAACGGGACAGGAACCCTCCTACGAGCAGTACTTC | CASSLVTGQEPSYEQYF | TRBD1 | few | TRBJ2-7 | TRBV5-1
TGCAGCGTCTCAGGGGACTCTGGGGCCAACGTCCTGACTTTC | CSVSGDSGANVLTF | NA | few | TRBJ2-6 | TRBV29-1
TGTGCCAGCAGTTTAACTACCGGGGTTAATTCACCCCTCCACTTT | CASSLTTGVNSPLHF | NA | few | TRBJ1-6 | TRBV27
TGTGCCAGCAGTGAACCCGGCAGGGTCTATGGCTACACCTTC | CASSEPGRVYGYTF | NA | few | TRBJ1-2 | TRBV25-1
TGTGCCAGCAGCTTAGAGTACGTCGGCAGAAACTATGGCTACACCTTC | CASSLEYVGRNYGYTF | NA | NA | TRBJ1-2 | TRBV7-2
TGCAGTGCTAGTATTAGAGGTCAGAACAATGAGCAGTTCTTC | CSASIRGQNNEQFF | NA | NA | TRBJ2-1 | TRBV20-1
TGTGCCAGCAGCCCGAGGGGCGGGAGGAACGAGCAGTACTTC | CASSPRGGRNEQYF | TRBD2 | NA | TRBJ2-7 | TRBV14
TGTGCCAGCAGCCCGGGACTTCTTTATCAGCCCCAGCATTTT | CASSPGLLYQPQHF | NA | NA | TRBJ1-5 | TRBV5-5
TGTGCCAGTAGTATACGGACAGCGAACCCAGAGACCCAGTACTTC | CASSIRTANPETQYF | NA | NA | TRBJ2-5 | TRBV19
TGTGCCAGCAGCCGACCGGGAGTTGGCTACAATGAGCAGTTCTTC | CASSRPGVGYNEQFF | NA | NA | TRBJ2-1 | TRBV7-9
TGTGCCTGGACAAGGGGCGGGAGGGCCCCGACAGATACGCAGTATTTT | CAWTRGGRAPTDTQYF | TRBD2 | NA | TRBJ2-3 | TRBV30
TGTGCCAGCAGCTTAGATTCGTTTTTAGAGACCCAGTACTTC | CASSLDSFLETQYF | NA | many | TRBJ2-5 | TRBV11-2
TGTGCCAGCTCACCACCGGGACGGACACAAGAGACCCAGTACTTC | CASSPPGRTQETQYF | NA | NA | TRBJ2-5 | TRBV18
TGTGCCAGCAGTTCTAGGGGACGTGGGGGAGATACGCAGTATTTT | CASSSRGRGGDTQYF | NA | NA | TRBJ2-3 | TRBV6-2/TRBV6-3
TGCGCCAGCAGCTTGTTCCGCGGAAGGGGCACCGGGGAGCCGTTTTTT | CASSLFRGRGTGEPFF | NA | NA | TRBJ2-2 | TRBV5-1
TGTGCCAGCAGCAAACGGGGACAGGATGGCTACACCTTC | CASSKRGQDGYTF | TRBD1 | few | TRBJ1-2 | TRBV7-9
TGTGCCAGCAGTTCGGACAGGGTCTATGAGCAGTTCTTC | CASSSDRVYEQFF | TRBD1 | few | TRBJ2-1 | TRBV28
TGTGCCAGCAGAAACAGGGAGACTAACACTGAAGCTTTCTTT | CASRNRETNTEAFF | NA | NA | TRBJ1-1 | TRBV12-3/TRBV12-4
TGTGCTAGTGGTTCGGACAGGGCGCGCTACGAGCAGTACTTC | CASGSDRARYEQYF | TRBD1 | few | TRBJ2-7 | TRBV12-5
TGTGCCAGCAGCCACCTAGCAGGGGAGGGTAGCGGGAGGGCCGATGAGCAGTACTTC | CASSHLAGEGSGRADEQYF | TRBD2 | NA | TRBJ2-5 | TRBV3-1
TGTGCCAGCTCAGCAGGGGGAGATACGCAGTATTTT | CASSAGGDTQYF | TRBD1 | NA | TRBJ2-3 | TRBV18
TGTGCCAGCATGACTTTCACCTACGAGCAGTACTTC | CASMTFTYEQYF | NA | NA | TRBJ2-7 | TRBV6-5
TGTGCCAGCAGCGGCCGGGACAGGGTTAATGAAAAACTGTTTTTT | CASSGRDRVNEKLFF | TRBD1 | few | TRBJ1-4 | TRBV5-5
TGTGCCAGCAGCCTTATCACCGGGGAGCTGTTTTTT | CASSLITGELFF | NA | many | TRBJ2-2 | TRBV12-3/TRBV12-4
TGTGCCAGCAGCTTGGGCCAGGGGGCGGGAAGCAATCAGCCCCAGCATTTT | CASSLGQGAGSNQPQHF | TRBD1 | NA | TRBJ1-5 | TRBV5-5